These T cell receptor beta chains were read from a single sample in a study of cytomegalovirus exposure and HLA in healthy donors. TCRdb keeps only in-frame clones here, not all; method: immunoSEQ multiplex PCR. The sample holds roughly 150,000 clones, about 81% seen once. Input material: PBMCs. Receptor source: a girl aged 2-10 years in good health and CMV-seropositive. CDR3s include the opening cysteine and the closing phenylalanine or tryptophan. A D gene is named only where the DNA matches it firmly. A row's size may be missing; if present it is once, few, many or a size class.

cdr3_aa cdr3_nt clone_size j_call v_call d_call
CASSPKTGMNTEAFF TGTGCCAGCAGCCCGAAGACAGGTATGAACACTGAAGCTTTCTTT once TRBJ1-1 TRBV5-4 -
CASSALLAGLGTDTQYF TGTGCCAGCAGCGCCCTGCTAGCGGGTTTGGGCACAGATACGCAGTATTTT - TRBJ2-3 TRBV5-6 TRBD2
CASSALGLTYEQYF TGTGCCAGCAGTGCCCTCGGGTTAACCTACGAGCAGTACTTC once TRBJ2-7 TRBV28 -
CASSFLAGGTYNEQFF TGTGCCAGCAGTTTCTTAGCGGGAGGGACCTACAATGAGCAGTTCTTC - TRBJ2-1 TRBV27 TRBD2
CASSTKTGLTDTQYF TGTGCCAGCAGCACAAAAACAGGGTTGACAGATACGCAGTATTTT - TRBJ2-3 TRBV7-2 -
CAWSVRDTSRRGKKLFF TGTGCCTGGAGTGTACGAGACACTTCGCGGAGGGGTAAAAAACTGTTTTTT - TRBJ1-4 TRBV30 -
CASSPIHLNTEAFF TGTGCCAGCTCACCTATACATTTGAACACTGAAGCTTTCTTT - TRBJ1-1 TRBV18 -
CASSLAQRDRYF TGTGCCAGCAGCTTGGCCCAAAGAGATCGGTACTTC - TRBJ2-5 TRBV5-6 -
CASSLASGTRDEKLFF TGTGCCAGCTCACTGGCCTCCGGGACTCGGGATGAAAAACTGTTTTTT - TRBJ1-4 TRBV18 -
CASSPPGLAGVETQYF TGTGCCAGCTCACCTCCGGGACTAGCCGGCGTTGAGACGCAGTATTTT - TRBJ2-3 TRBV18 TRBD2
CAWSSLGDSPLHF TGTGCCTGGAGTTCGCTAGGCGATTCACCCCTCCACTTT few TRBJ1-6 TRBV30 -
CASSLAWTDSEAFF TGCGCCAGCAGCTTGGCCTGGACAGACTCTGAAGCTTTCTTT - TRBJ1-1 TRBV5-1 -
CASRGTEGEKLFF TGTGCCAGCAGGGGGACAGAGGGGGAAAAACTGTTTTTT - TRBJ1-4 TRBV2 TRBD1
CASSPPSDTGELFF TGTGCCAGCTCACCACCGTCGGACACCGGGGAGCTGTTTTTT - TRBJ2-2 TRBV18 -
CAWITWDRSYYGYTF TGTGCCTGGATTACCTGGGACAGGAGTTACTATGGCTACACCTTC - TRBJ1-2 TRBV30 TRBD1
CASSPGGAFGELFF TGTGCCAGCAGCCCAGGGGGCGCATTCGGGGAGCTGTTTTTT once TRBJ2-2 TRBV6-4 TRBD1
CASSQDLSRGYEQYF TGCGCCAGCAGCCAAGATCTAAGCAGGGGATACGAGCAGTACTTC - TRBJ2-7 TRBV4-1 -
CASSRGPSSYEQYF TGTGCCAGCTCAAGGGGGCCCAGTTCCTACGAGCAGTACTTC - TRBJ2-7 TRBV5-8 TRBD1
CASSLARHSGNTIYF TGCGCCAGCAGCTTGGCCAGGCACTCTGGAAACACCATATATTTT - TRBJ1-3 TRBV5-1 -
CASSMGEYQPQHF TGTGCCAGTAGTATGGGAGAATATCAGCCCCAGCATTTT - TRBJ1-5 TRBV19 -
CASSSPTDTEAFF TGTGCCAGCAGTTCCCCGACAGACACTGAAGCTTTCTTT - TRBJ1-1 TRBV7-9 -
CASSSPRTGGTYTQYF TGTGCCAGCAGCTCACCCCGGACAGGGGGCACTTATACGCAGTATTTT - TRBJ2-3 TRBV5-6 TRBD1
CAISCWAYQETQYF TGTGCCATCAGTTGTTGGGCGTACCAAGAGACCCAGTACTTC - TRBJ2-5 TRBV10-3 -
CASSLPTGSTDTQYF TGTGCCAGCAGCTTACCGACAGGGAGTACAGATACGCAGTATTTT - TRBJ2-3 TRBV5-4 TRBD1
CASSLVAGVQDEQFF TGCGCCAGCAGCTTGGTTGCGGGAGTTCAAGATGAGCAGTTCTTC once TRBJ2-1 TRBV5-1 TRBD2
CASSGTSGNSYEQYF TGTGCCAGCAGCGGAACTAGCGGGAACTCCTACGAGCAGTACTTC - TRBJ2-7 TRBV9 TRBD2
CASSATSGITDTQYF TGCGCCAGCAGCGCGACTAGCGGAATCACAGATACGCAGTATTTT - TRBJ2-3 TRBV5-1 TRBD2
CASSNGHGSGNTIYF TGCGCCAGCAGCAACGGACACGGCTCTGGAAACACCATATATTTT - TRBJ1-3 TRBV5-1 -
CATSPRVGNTGELFF TGTGCCACCAGCCCTCGGGTAGGGAACACCGGGGAGCTGTTTTTT - TRBJ2-2 TRBV15 -
CASSFAGADYNEQYF TGTGCCAGCAGCTTCGCAGGGGCGGATTACAACGAGCAGTACTTC - TRBJ2-7 TRBV13 -
CAWSLGLAVNNEQFF TGTGCCTGGAGCCTCGGACTAGCGGTCAACAATGAGCAGTTCTTC - TRBJ2-1 TRBV30 TRBD2
CASRYDRVQETQYF TGCGCCAGCAGGTATGACAGGGTCCAAGAGACCCAGTACTTC - TRBJ2-5 TRBV10-1 TRBD1
CASCRGRDEQFF TGTGCCAGTTGCAGGGGGCGGGATGAGCAGTTCTTC - TRBJ2-1 TRBV6-5 TRBD1
CASPASGTSPSRVDEQYF TGCGCCAGCCCAGCTTCCGGGACTAGCCCCAGCAGGGTAGACGAGCAGTACTTC - TRBJ2-7 TRBV10-1 TRBD2
CAWSTGVNQPQHF TGTGCCTGGTCAACAGGGGTGAATCAGCCCCAGCATTTT - TRBJ1-5 TRBV30 TRBD1
CASSYGSSPLQETQYF TGTGCCAGCAGTTACGGGTCTAGCCCACTTCAAGAGACCCAGTACTTC - TRBJ2-5 TRBV6-5 -
CASSSGGPGETQYF TGTGCCAGCAGTTCGGGAGGCCCCGGGGAGACCCAGTACTTC - TRBJ2-5 TRBV9 TRBD2
CASRTNSTDTQYF TGTGCCTCGCGGACTAATAGCACAGATACGCAGTATTTT - TRBJ2-3 TRBV10-3 -
CASSIDLGSANTGELFF TGTGCCAGTAGTATAGATCTAGGTTCCGCGAACACCGGGGAGCTGTTTTTT once TRBJ2-2 TRBV19 -
CASATPGGVYGYTF TGTGCCAGCGCCACGCCAGGGGGCGTCTATGGCTACACCTTC - TRBJ1-2 TRBV28 TRBD1
CASSLRFSTDTQYF TGTGCCAGCAGCCTTAGATTTAGCACAGATACGCAGTATTTT - TRBJ2-3 TRBV6-5 -
CASSPLFGRSVGTQYF TGTGCCAGCAGCCCCCTTTTCGGGAGGTCCGTCGGGACCCAGTACTTC - TRBJ2-5 TRBV11-2 TRBD2
CAWETGISEQYF TGTGCCTGGGAAACAGGGATTAGCGAGCAGTACTTC - TRBJ2-7 TRBV30 -
CASSPGTGSYEQYF TGTGCCAGCAGCCCCGGGACTGGATCCTACGAGCAGTACTTC - TRBJ2-7 TRBV9 -
CAWSSSILAGSVRTNTGELFF TGTGCCTGGAGTTCTTCAATACTAGCGGGCTCGGTCAGGACCAACACCGGGGAGCTGTTTTTT - TRBJ2-2 TRBV30 TRBD2
CASSHGQGEAFF TGTGCCAGCAGTCACGGACAGGGGGAAGCTTTCTTT - TRBJ1-1 TRBV27 TRBD1
CASSQVTYQPQHF TGCGCCAGCAGCCAAGTCACTTATCAGCCCCAGCATTTT once TRBJ1-5 TRBV4-1 -